This T cell receptor beta chain was retrieved from a study of T-cell reconstitution after alpha-beta-depleted transplantation in children. This clonotype was seen repeatedly, ten times or more. A TCRbeta library incorporating unique molecular identifiers was prepared. TCRdb called the PCR reads again in MiXCR, with one record for every CDR3 protein. The sample lists more than 550,000 distinct CDR3 sequences; roughly a tenth were seen once. Source: PBMCs from the stem cell graft donor, taken from the stem cell graft. This clonotype was obtained from a human donor who donated a stem cell graft to a child with acute myeloid leukemia.

Written as DNA, the CDR3 is TGTGCCAGCAGTGAAACCCTGTTACGGTCCAATGAGCAGTTCTTC. This sequence encodes CASSETLLRSNEQFF. The chain recombines TRBV25-1 with TRBJ2-1, with D unclear. Germline V gene sequence: CDR1 MGHDK, CDR2 SYGVNS. Trimming removed 2 bases from V and 6 bases from J, with 14 bases in between. The CDR3 has 15 amino acids.